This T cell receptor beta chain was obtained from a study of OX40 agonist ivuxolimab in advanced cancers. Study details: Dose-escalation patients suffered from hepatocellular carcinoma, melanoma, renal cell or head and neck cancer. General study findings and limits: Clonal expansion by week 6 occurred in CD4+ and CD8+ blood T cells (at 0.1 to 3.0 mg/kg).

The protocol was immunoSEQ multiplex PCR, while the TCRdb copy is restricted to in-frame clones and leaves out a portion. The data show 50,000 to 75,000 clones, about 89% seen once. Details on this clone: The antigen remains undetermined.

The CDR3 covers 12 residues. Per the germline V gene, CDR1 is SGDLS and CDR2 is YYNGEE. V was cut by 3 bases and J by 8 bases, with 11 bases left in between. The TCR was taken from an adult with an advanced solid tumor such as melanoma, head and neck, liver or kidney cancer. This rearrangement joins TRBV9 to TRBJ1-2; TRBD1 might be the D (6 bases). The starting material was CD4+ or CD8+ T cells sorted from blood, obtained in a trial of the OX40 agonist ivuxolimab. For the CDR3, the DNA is TGTGCCAGCAGCGCGGGGGCGCACGGCTACACCTTC. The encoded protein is CASSAGAHGYTF.